These T cell receptor beta chains were read from a single sample in a study of blood T cell repertoires in COVID-19. Measured with immunoSEQ multiplex PCR; TCRdb has only the in-frame clones, and not every one. Of roughly 110,000 clones listed, 70% to 80% are singletons. The sequenced sample consisted of peripheral blood. The receptors stem from a man at least 80 years old with COVID-19, enrolled during active disease. Each CDR3 is given with its conserved first and last residue. A D gene is named only where the DNA matches it firmly. Where a row states a size, it is once, few, many or the class of an expanded clone; other rows omit it.

TRBV27	-	TRBJ2-3	-	CASSWRVTDTQYF	TGTGCCAGCAGTTGGAGGGTGACAGATACGCAGTATTTT
TRBV5-8	-	TRBJ2-7	-	CASSLRAGSIYEQYF	TGTGCCAGCAGCTTGCGGGCGGGATCTATTTACGAGCAGTACTTC
TRBV19	-	TRBJ1-2	-	CASSTPGRGYTF	TGTGCCAGTAGTACGCCGGGGAGGGGCTACACCTTC
TRBV6-5	-	TRBJ1-1	-	CASSYRRRSNTEAFF	TGTGCCAGCAGTTACCGCCGGAGATCGAACACTGAAGCTTTCTTT
TRBV28	TRBD1	TRBJ2-1	-	CASSSRTGRNEQFF	TGTGCCAGCTCCTCTCGGACAGGGCGAAATGAGCAGTTCTTC
TRBV6-1	-	TRBJ1-6	-	CASSERGGWNSPLHF	TGTGCCAGCAGTGAACGTGGGGGGTGGAATTCACCCCTCCACTTT
TRBV9	-	TRBJ2-1	-	CASSLASAYNEQFF	TGTGCCAGCAGCCTGGCTAGCGCCTACAATGAGCAGTTCTTC
TRBV27	-	TRBJ1-1	once	CASSPQGTEAFF	TGTGCCAGCAGTCCCCAGGGAACGGAAGCTTTCTTT
TRBV6-8	TRBD2	TRBJ2-1	once	CASSYSGLVVNEQFF	TGTGCCAGCAGTTACTCTGGACTAGTGGTCAATGAGCAGTTCTTC
TRBV25-1	-	TRBJ1-2	-	CASSSPGGGYTF	TGTGCCAGCTCCTCTCCGGGGGGCGGCTACACCTTC
TRBV19	-	TRBJ2-7	-	CASSSGVANEQYF	TGTGCCAGTAGTTCGGGGGTGGCCAACGAGCAGTACTTC
TRBV20-1	-	TRBJ2-3	-	CSASHSQAQYF	TGCAGTGCTAGCCATAGTCAGGCGCAGTATTTT
TRBV24-1	-	TRBJ2-1	-	CATSDRQPAGYNEQFF	TGTGCCACCAGTGACCGACAGCCGGCTGGCTACAATGAGCAGTTCTTC
TRBV7-3	TRBD2	TRBJ2-1	-	CASSPGWGGNEQFF	TGTGCCAGCAGCCCAGGGTGGGGGGGCAATGAGCAGTTCTTC
TRBV28	-	TRBJ1-5	-	CASGDTRNQPQHF	TGTGCCAGCGGGGACACGCGGAATCAGCCCCAGCATTTT